This TCR beta chain is drawn from a study of T cells expressing NK-cell markers. This CDR3 has 13 residues. Germline CDR1 SNHLY, CDR2 FYNNEI. Of note for this clonotype: The antigen remains unidentified.

With the 5' RACE reads reprocessed, TCRdb shows one record per CDR3 protein and no DNA. This sample's table reports 450,000 to 600,000 distinct CDR3 sequences. Notes on the study in general: Several donors' CD3+CD56-NKG2C+ cells were dominated by the same clonotypes.

V and J are TRBV2 and TRBJ2-7. The clonotype comes from a man aged 18 to 30 in good health. The sample comprised blood T cells: a sorted CD56 or NKG2C T cell subset, CD4+ or CD8+ T cells, or bulk PBMC T cells (not recorded which). The chain's CDR3 is CASRDTAIYEQYF.